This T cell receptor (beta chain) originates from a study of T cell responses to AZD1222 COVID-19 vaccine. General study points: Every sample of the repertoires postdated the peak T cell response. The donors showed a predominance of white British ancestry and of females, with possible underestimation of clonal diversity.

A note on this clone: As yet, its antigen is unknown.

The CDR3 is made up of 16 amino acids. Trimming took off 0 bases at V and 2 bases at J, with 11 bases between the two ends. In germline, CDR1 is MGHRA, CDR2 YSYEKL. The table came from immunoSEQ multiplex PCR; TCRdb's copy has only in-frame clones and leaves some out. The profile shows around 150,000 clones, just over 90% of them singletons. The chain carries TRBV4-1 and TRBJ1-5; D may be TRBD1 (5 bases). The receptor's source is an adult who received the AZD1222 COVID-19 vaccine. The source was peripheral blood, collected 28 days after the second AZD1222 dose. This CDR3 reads CASSQEARVRNQPQHF. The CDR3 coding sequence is TGCGCCAGCAGCCAAGAGGCCAGGGTACGCAATCAGCCCCAGCATTTT.